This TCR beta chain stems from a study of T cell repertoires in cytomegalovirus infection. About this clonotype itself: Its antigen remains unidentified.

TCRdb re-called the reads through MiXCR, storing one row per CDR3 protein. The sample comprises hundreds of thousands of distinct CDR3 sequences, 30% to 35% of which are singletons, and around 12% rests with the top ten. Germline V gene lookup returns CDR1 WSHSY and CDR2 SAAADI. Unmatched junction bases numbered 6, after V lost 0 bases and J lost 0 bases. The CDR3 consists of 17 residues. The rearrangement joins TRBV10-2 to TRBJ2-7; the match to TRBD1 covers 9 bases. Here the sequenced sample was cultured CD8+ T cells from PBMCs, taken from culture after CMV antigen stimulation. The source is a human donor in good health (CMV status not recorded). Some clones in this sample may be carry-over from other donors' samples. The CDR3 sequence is CASSESQGASSSYEQYF. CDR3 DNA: TGCGCCAGCAGTGAGTCACAGGGGGCATCCTCCTCCTACGAGCAGTACTTC.